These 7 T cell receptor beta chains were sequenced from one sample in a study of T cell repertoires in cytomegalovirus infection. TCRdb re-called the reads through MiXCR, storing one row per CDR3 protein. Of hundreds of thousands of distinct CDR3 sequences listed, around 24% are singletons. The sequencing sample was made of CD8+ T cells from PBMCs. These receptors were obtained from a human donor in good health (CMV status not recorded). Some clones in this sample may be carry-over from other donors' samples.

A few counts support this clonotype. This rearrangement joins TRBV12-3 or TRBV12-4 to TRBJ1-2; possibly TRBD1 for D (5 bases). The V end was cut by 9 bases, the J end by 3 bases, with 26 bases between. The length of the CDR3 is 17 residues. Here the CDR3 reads CARPQVEGRLSDYGYTF. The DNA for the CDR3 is TGTGCCAGACCACAGGTAGAGGGGAGATTAAGTGACTATGGCTACACCTTC.

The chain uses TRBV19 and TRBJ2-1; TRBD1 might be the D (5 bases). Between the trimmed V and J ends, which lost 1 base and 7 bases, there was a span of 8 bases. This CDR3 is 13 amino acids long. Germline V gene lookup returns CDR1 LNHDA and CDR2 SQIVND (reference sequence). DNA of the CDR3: TGTGCCAGTAGTATAGGGGCAGGGAATGAGCAGTTCTTC. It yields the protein CASSIGAGNEQFF.

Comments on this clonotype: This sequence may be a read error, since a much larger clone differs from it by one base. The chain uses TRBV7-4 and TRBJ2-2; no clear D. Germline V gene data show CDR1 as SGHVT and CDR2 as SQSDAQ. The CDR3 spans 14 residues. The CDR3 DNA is TGTGCCAGCAGCCCCCCGGAGAACATCGGGGAGCTGTTTTTT. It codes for CASSPPENIGELFF.

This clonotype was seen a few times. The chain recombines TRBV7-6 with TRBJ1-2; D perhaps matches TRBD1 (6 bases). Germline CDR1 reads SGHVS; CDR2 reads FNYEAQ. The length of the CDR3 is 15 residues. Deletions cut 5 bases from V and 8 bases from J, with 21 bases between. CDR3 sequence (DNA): TGTGCCAGCAGCCTCCTCCGAGGGGGGTTAGACGGCTACACCTTC. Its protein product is CASSLLRGGLDGYTF. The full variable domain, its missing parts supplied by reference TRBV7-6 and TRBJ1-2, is GAGVSQSPRYKVTKRGQDVALRCDPISGHVSLYWYRQALGQGPEFLTYFNYEAQQDKSGLPNDRFSAERPEGSISTLTIQRTEQRDSAMYRCASSLLRGGLDGYTFGSGTRLTVV.

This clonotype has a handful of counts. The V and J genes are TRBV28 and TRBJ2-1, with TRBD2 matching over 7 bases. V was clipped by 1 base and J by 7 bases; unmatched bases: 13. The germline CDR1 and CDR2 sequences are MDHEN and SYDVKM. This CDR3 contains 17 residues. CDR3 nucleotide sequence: TGTGCCAGCAGTTTATACGTCCGAACTAGCGAGTGGAATGAGCAGTTCTTC. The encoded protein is CASSLYVRTSEWNEQFF.

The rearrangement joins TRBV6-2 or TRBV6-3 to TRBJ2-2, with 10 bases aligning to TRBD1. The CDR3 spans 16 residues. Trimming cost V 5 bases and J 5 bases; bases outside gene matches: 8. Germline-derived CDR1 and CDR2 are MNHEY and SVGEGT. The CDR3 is CASSKDPGQGTGELFF. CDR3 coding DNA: TGTGCCAGCAGTAAAGATCCGGGACAGGGGACCGGGGAGCTGTTTTTT.

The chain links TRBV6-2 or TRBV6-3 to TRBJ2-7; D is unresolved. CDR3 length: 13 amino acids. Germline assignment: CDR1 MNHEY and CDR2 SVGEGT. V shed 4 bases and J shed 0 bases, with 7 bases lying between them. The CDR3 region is CASSWSGSYEQYV. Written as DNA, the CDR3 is TGTGCCAGCAGTTGGTCCGGCTCCTACGAGCAGTACGTC.